This record covers a single T cell receptor beta chain. Its antigen is as yet unknown. CDR3 length: 14 amino acids. The V gene's germline CDR1 is SGHVS and CDR2 FNYEAQ. Losses at the gene ends were 5 bases for V and 6 bases for J; bases not matched to a gene: 5. Both 60 Vbeta primers and 13 Jbeta primers went into the PCR. Using immunoSEQ multiplex PCR, the repertoire was profiled, and TCRdb retains in-frame clones only, with some absent. The sample includes 90,000 to 120,000 clones, approximately 79% seen only once; the top ten take about 2.5%. The sample comes from a study of cytomegalovirus exposure and HLA in healthy donors. Study at large: Of the donors genotyped, 398 in all, 75% to 85% fell in the Caucasian-associated ancestry cluster. General observations from the study: The presence/absence work took it that sequencing depth was about the same across donors. Later analysis suggested most CMV-associated TCR beta chains were HLA-restricted.

This TCR was recovered from a man aged 18 to 35 in good health and CMV-seronegative. The J gene is TRBJ2-1, the V gene TRBV7-6, with 9 bases fitting TRBD1. The sequenced material came from PBMCs. In DNA, the CDR3 is TGTGCCAGCAGCCGACAGGGGGAAGGCAATGAGCAGTTCTTC. Its protein product is CASSRQGEGNEQFF.